Sequencing of this T cell receptor beta chain was carried out in a study of cytomegalovirus exposure and HLA in healthy donors listed by TCRdb under 2017. Looking at the study overall: An earlier analysis of some 600 of the donors reported about 280 Gb of sequence data and 95 million to 120 million unique TCR beta sequences obtained from about 170 million T cells. Around 320 gigabases of sequencing data and approximately 85 million unique TCR sequences were included in an early release covering about 700 HLA-typed donors. Among the roughly 430 genotyped donors, approximately 77% belonged to the genetic ancestry cluster associated with self-reported Caucasian donors. The study was designed to test whether signatures of past pathogen exposure could be identified by cataloging public T cell receptors. Using immunosequencing, the study profiled T cell repertoires from 550 to 750 subjects and related those repertoires to cytomegalovirus serostatus. Besides the first cohort of roughly 640 subjects, a separate validation cohort made up of 120 different subjects was used. To predict cytomegalovirus infection status, the study brought together high-throughput TCR immunosequencing, statistical association of individual TCRs with disease status, and machine learning. To study patterns of TCR occurrence, a later analysis re-analyzed previously published TCR beta repertoires from just over 650 donors and added high-resolution HLA genotyping. In the later analysis, no new phenotypic data were used to find candidate immune exposures; instead, reliance was placed on TCR beta sequences and their occurrence across donors. To decide whether each TCR beta V gene segment behaved as functional or pseudogenic, an earlier analysis of fewer than 750 of the donors relied on high-throughput TCR beta sequencing. Donor age, sex, ethnicity and CMV serostatus were compiled together with the repertoire data. Genome-wide SNP genotypes for about 60% of the 666 donors were used in a later genetic analysis, which treated that subset as a discovery cohort. All discovery cohort repertoires had been generated on a single sequencing platform. HLA typing included class I and class II loci at four-digit resolution. The number of donors typed differed by locus, with about 620-630 for A, B, C, DRB1 and DQB1, roughly 520 for DQA1, 600 to 610 for DPA1, and about 450 for DPB1. Because of strong linkage in the cohort, roughly five DR-DQ haplotypes were treated as single units for association and clustering. Across approximately 400 genotyped donors of the cohort, an average of roughly 250,000 unique TCR beta nucleotide sequences per donor were sequenced, and 15% to 20% of those sequences were non-productive. What the study reported, not specific to this receptor: A further reported finding was that TCR beta sequences accurately predicted the HLA-A and HLA-B alleles for most subjects in the first cohort. In a later analysis, HLA-associated TCR beta chains showed more clonal expansion and lower generation probabilities than non-associated chains that were equally common. Roughly 15 rarely observed V segments, including chromosome 9 orphons, were excluded from the earlier analysis of about 500 of the donors because counts were too low. According to a later analysis, TCR association rates differed among HLA loci, with DRB1 alleles showing the most associated TCRs and HLA-C alleles showing the fewest. A later genetic analysis reported fewer N-insertions in productive TCRs among donors in an Asian-associated ancestry cluster than the roughly 690-donor mean. Sequencing depth was assumed to be roughly uniform across donors in the presence/absence analyses, though that assumption may not hold. Correlated functional status among segregating V segments might be attributable to linkage disequilibrium, but an unknown experimental factor could not be ruled out. The study gave a list of around 170 TCR beta chains associated with cytomegalovirus. Most TCR sequences were seen in very few donors, while some public TCRs were found in many individuals. A later analysis reported that several top co-occurrence clusters appeared linked to parvovirus B19, influenza, CMV and Epstein-Barr virus. Specific HLA alleles were associated with 16,951 TCR beta sequences at a false discovery rate of 0.05 in a later analysis. Most CMV-associated TCR beta chains appeared to be HLA-restricted in a later analysis, and the HLA associations seemed to be driven largely by CMV exposure. Some IMGT-functional V segments, including TRBV6-2 and TRBV6-3, could not be distinguished by the 87-base-pair reads and were therefore excluded. A cluster of highly shared sequence variants was judged likely to represent a technical artifact of the sequencing pipeline. For the cohort, immune exposure information was limited to CMV serostatus. Strong co-occurrence of HLA alleles, especially DR and DQ, made assigning TCR associations to individual alleles difficult. The classifier was reported to diagnose cytomegalovirus status with high specificity and sensitivity in both the original cohort and the validation cohort. An earlier analysis of approximately 600 of the donors showed that most TCR beta V segments appeared in productive rearrangements either about 87% or about 30% of the time, which broadly matched IMGT annotations. A few of the identified cytomegalovirus-associated TCR beta chains were confirmed in vitro to be specific for cytomegalovirus antigens. Only TCR beta chains were sequenced in this cohort, and the absence of alpha or paired-chain data limited detectable features. A later genetic analysis associated a missense DCLRE1C variant with V-gene and J-gene trimming of TCR beta chains, and an independent cohort replicated the association. Because HLA typing was unavailable for some donors at each locus, only the typed subset was used in association tests. According to the authors, the approach could potentially be generalized to other disease states and immunological phenotypes.

The germline V gene supplies CDR1 MDHEN and CDR2 SYDVKM. Inclusive of the bounding cysteine and phenylalanine, the CDR3 is 18 residues long. Only CDR3 DNA is held: 54 bases, read in frame from base 1. Unmatched junction bases come to 15, with V trimmed by 5 bases and J by 2 bases. The cohort comprised some 680 healthy bone marrow donors. All cohort members were sampled while nominally healthy, although unrecorded immune exposures were likely present. The donor was CMV seronegative and belonged to the group of 320 or so seronegative cohort members. Every donor gave a peripheral blood sample, and the peripheral blood mononuclear cells from that sample were used for TCR beta sequencing. Genomic DNA extraction from the blood cell samples was performed with the Qiagen DNeasy Blood Extraction Kit. On this clone: No antigen is known for it. The input lacks base qualities; no much larger clone sits a single base away.

Library preparation used the immunoSEQ multiplex PCR assay. A mixture of 60 forward primers for TCR Vbeta segments and 13 reverse primers for TCR Jbeta segments was used in the multiplex PCR. Amplification of the CDR3 region of rearranged TCR beta genes was performed with a multiplex PCR assay on genomic DNA. The amplified TCR beta libraries were sequenced on the Illumina HiSeq System as 87-base-pair reads. Turning to the authors' computational methods: Across the 640 or so repertoires, a later analysis counted tens of millions of unique TCR beta chains, around 11 million of which were shared by at least two donors. A nearest-neighbor algorithm error-corrected the raw reads and collapsed the reads into unique sequences, merging closely related sequences to remove PCR and sequencing errors. Alignment of CDR3 sequences to IMGT reference sequences was used to assign V, D and J gene segments. For a sequence to be retained, a match of at least six nucleotides was required to both a V gene segment and a J gene segment. Rearrangements were classified as productive when the CDR3 lacked stop codons and remained in frame with V and J, and all other rearrangements were classified as non-productive. CDR3 was defined according to IMGT convention as the region running from the second conserved V-encoded cysteine to the conserved J-encoded phenylalanine. In an earlier analysis of just under 600 of the donors, sequences lacking an unambiguous match to a single V gene segment were excluded. In an earlier analysis of 587 of the donors, a V segment was called functional when productive rearrangements were above 56.7%, and segregating when the standard deviation between donors exceeded 5%. A statistical classification framework was built to diagnose cytomegalovirus status from the catalog of TCR beta chain sequences. In a later analysis, V and J genes were assigned by comparing TCR nucleotide sequences against IMGT/GENE-DB human TR gene sequences. A later analysis assigned CDR3 sequences and most-parsimonious VDJ recombination scenarios with the TCRdist pipeline. In a later analysis, each TCR beta chain was defined by its CDR3 amino acid sequence together with its V-gene family, and reads lacking a unique V-gene family were excluded. A later analysis removed 592 highly shared, low-generation-probability nucleotide sequences to deal with suspected cross-contamination and a sequencing artifact. A later analysis calculated a clonal expansion index for each public chain from normalized within-repertoire ranks of inferred template counts. In a later analysis, generation probabilities were computed with a VDJ recombination model fitted to out-of-frame rearrangements, and the resulting probabilities were checked against IGoR. In a later analysis, hypergeometric tests were used to score TCR-TCR, TCR-HLA and TCR-CMV co-occurrence, with a repertoire-size bias correction applied to TCR pairs. A later analysis estimated false discovery rates by permuting HLA or CMV assignments 20 times. In a later analysis, co-occurring TCRs were grouped with DBSCAN, and TCRdist sequence similarity was added when clustering was performed within HLA-allele-positive subsets. Repertoires with fewer than 30,000 or more than 120,000 public chains were left out of co-occurrence clustering, as were about 5 repertoires with anomalous nucleotide sharing. The immuneACCESS repertoire file appears here via TCRdb, limited to in-frame rearrangements. These files lack a portion of the clones; in checked studies, under half of the deficit traces to unresolved V genes, and the cause of the others is not known. That table is the source of V, J and clone size, and D and trimming were worked out from the DNA. The sample table contains about 140,000 clones; only one count was recorded for 60% to 80% of them. Of the sample, about 3.5% is held by the ten largest clones.

This receptor was identified in a man aged 35-49 years in good health and CMV-seronegative. The chain employs TRBV28 and TRBJ2-5; 9 central nucleotides agree with TRBD2. The sequencing input was PBMCs. The CDR3 in this case is CASSAGGAGGLWQETQYF. The DNA reads as follows: TGTGCCAGCAGTGCCGGGGGCGCGGGGGGGCTGTGGCAAGAGACCCAGTACTTC.